The source of this T cell receptor beta chain is a study of blood T cell repertoires in COVID-19. Participants were placed into cohorts based on the clinical history they reported. Symptom resolution, clearance, or two negative PCRs marked donors in Cohort 3 as recovered. The junction had 7 bases not matched to a gene; V was cut back by 4 bases and J by 7 bases. This CDR3 comprises 16 residues. CDR1 is MNHNS, CDR2 SASEGT, per germline. Source study methods: Reference gene primer amplification gave estimated nucleated cell counts. Libraries were prepared by immunoSEQ multiplex PCR; TCRdb keeps only in-frame clonotypes and omits some of them. That table furnishes V, J and clone size, whereas the DNA furnished D and trimming. The sample records about 390,000 clones, approximately 87% being singletons.

This clonotype originated in a woman in her 50s who had recovered from COVID-19. V gene TRBV6-1 combines with J gene TRBJ2-1; 13 bases are shared with TRBD2. The specimen sequenced was PBMCs or T cells enriched from blood (not recorded which). Written as DNA, the CDR3 is TGTGCCAGCAGTGTAGGAACTAGCGGGGGGGAAAATGAGCAGTTCTTC. Protein product: CASSVGTSGGENEQFF.